This TCR beta chain was captured by sequencing in a study of OX40 agonist ivuxolimab in advanced cancers. Study overall: Patients were infused with ivuxolimab every 2 weeks at 0.01 to 10 mg/kg. Previous treatment with anti-PD-1, anti-PD-L1 or anti-CTLA-4 therapy was allowed; about 44% had received some.

Study-wide points: The study observed clonal expansion of CD4+ and CD8+ blood T cells by week 6 at 0.1 to 3.0 mg/kg.

Autoimmune disease history or systemic immunosuppression was exclusionary. On this clone itself: Its cognate antigen is unknown.

TCRdb's copy holds only in-frame clones and misses some; the assay was immunoSEQ multiplex PCR. In the table there are 75,000 to 100,000 clones, roughly 90% of which are singletons. Trimming cost V 4 bases and J 3 bases, with 19 bases left between them. The germline V gene encodes CDR1 SGHTA and CDR2 FQGNSA. This CDR3 is 16 amino acids long. Sample: CD4+ or CD8+ T cells sorted from blood, taken in a trial of the OX40 agonist ivuxolimab. This chain uses TRBV7-2 with TRBJ2-7, with D maybe TRBD1 (7 bases). The sequence came from an adult with an advanced solid tumor such as melanoma, head and neck, liver or kidney cancer. Here the CDR3 DNA reads TGTGCCAGCAGCTCCCGACAGGGACTCCGAATCTACGAGCAGTACTTC. Protein sequence: CASSSRQGLRIYEQYF.